This entry concerns a single T cell receptor beta chain. Its antigen remains unidentified. Some clones are missing from TCRdb's copy, which holds only in-frame ones; the method was immunoSEQ multiplex PCR. The sample records fewer than 150,000 clones, 88% being singletons. These data come from a study of radiation and T cells in renal cell carcinoma. Study-wide context: Nephrectomy followed 15 Gy stereotactic body radiation by 4 weeks. Findings and limits, study-wide: No pretreatment tumor biopsies were available for baseline clonotypes. In blood, top tumor clones expanded by 2 weeks, shrinking by 4.

Time point of the sample: blood 2 weeks post-SBRT. Specified treatment: 15 Gy SBRT to primary tumor, nephrectomy 4 weeks later. The source is a woman in her seventies with renal cell carcinoma. This specimen consisted of blood, obtained from a patient whose treatment included radiotherapy and nephrectomy.

The CDR3 DNA reads as TGTGCCAGCAGCCCAGGGACCTACAGAGGCTACACCTTC. Translated: CASSPGTYRGYTF. This chain connects TRBV11-2 to TRBJ1-2; tentatively, D is TRBD1 (5 bases). Trimming took off 5 bases at V and 8 bases at J, with 15 bases between the two ends. Germline assignment: CDR1 SGHAT and CDR2 FQNNGV. The CDR3 spans 13 residues.